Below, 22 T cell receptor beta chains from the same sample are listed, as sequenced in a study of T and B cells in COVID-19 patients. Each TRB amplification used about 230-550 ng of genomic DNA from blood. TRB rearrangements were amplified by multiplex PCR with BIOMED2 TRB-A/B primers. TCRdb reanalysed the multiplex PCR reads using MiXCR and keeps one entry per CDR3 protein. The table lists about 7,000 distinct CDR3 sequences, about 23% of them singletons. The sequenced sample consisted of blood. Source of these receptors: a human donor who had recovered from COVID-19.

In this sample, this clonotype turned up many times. In DNA form, the CDR3 reads TGTGCCAGCAGCTTAAAATACACCGGGGAGCTGTTTTTT. The encoded protein is CASSLKYTGELFF. The genes are TRBV11-2 and TRBJ2-2; D uncertain. Germline loops: CDR1 SGHAT, CDR2 FQNNGV. CDR3 length equals 13 residues. Between the trimmed V and J ends, which lost 2 bases and 3 bases, there was a span of 4 bases.

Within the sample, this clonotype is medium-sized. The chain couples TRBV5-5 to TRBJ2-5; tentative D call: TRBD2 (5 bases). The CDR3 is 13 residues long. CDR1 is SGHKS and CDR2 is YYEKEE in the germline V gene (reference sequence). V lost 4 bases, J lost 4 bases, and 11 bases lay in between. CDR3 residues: CASSGISAETQYF. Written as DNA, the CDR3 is TGTGCCAGCAGCGGGATTAGCGCAGAGACCCAGTACTTC.

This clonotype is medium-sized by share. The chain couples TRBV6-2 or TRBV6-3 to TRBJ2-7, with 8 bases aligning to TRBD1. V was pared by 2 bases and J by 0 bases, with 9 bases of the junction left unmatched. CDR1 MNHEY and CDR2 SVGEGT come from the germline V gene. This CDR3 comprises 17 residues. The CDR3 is CASSYRTTGELSYEQYF. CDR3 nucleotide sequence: TGTGCCAGCAGTTACCGTACGACAGGGGAGCTCTCCTACGAGCAGTACTTC.

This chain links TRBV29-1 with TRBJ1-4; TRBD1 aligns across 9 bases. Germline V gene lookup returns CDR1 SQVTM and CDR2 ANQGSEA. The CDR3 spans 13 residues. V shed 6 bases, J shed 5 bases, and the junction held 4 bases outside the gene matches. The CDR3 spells CSVPGQGNEKLFF. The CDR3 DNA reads TGCAGCGTCCCGGGACAGGGAAATGAAAAACTGTTTTTT.

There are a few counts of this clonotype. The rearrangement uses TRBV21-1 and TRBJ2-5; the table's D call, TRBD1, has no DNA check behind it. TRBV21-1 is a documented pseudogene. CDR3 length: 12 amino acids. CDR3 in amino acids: CARGTGSETQYF. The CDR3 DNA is TGTGCCAGGGGGACGGGGAGCGAGACCCAGTACTTC.

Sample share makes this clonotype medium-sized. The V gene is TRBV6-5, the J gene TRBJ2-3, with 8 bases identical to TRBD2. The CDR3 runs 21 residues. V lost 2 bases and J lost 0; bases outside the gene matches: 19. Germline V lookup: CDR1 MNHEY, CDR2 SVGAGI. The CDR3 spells CASSYVGFSSGAPPSTDTQYF. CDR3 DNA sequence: TGTGCCAGCAGTTACGTTGGGTTCAGTAGCGGGGCGCCCCCCAGCACAGATACGCAGTATTTT.

Written as DNA, the CDR3 is TGCAGTGCTAGAGCCCAAAAAGAAAAACTGTTTTTT. Its protein product is CSARAQKEKLFF. The chain links TRBV20-1 to TRBJ1-4; D unresolved. CDR1 is DFQATT and CDR2 is SNEGSKA in the germline V gene (reference sequence). This CDR3 region has 12 residues. Trimming stripped 1 base from V and 8 bases from J, with 8 bases between.

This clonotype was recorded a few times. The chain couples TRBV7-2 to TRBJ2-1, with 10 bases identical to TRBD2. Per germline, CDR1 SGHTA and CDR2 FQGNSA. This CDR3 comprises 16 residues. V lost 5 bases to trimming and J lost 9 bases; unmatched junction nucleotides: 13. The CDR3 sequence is CASSASGGARNFEQFF. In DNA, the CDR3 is TGTGCCAGCAGCGCCAGCGGGGGGGCCAGGAACTTTGAGCAGTTCTTC. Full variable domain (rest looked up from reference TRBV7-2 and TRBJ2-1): GAGVSQSPSNKVTEKGKDVELRCDPISGHTALYWYRQSLGQGLEFLIYFQGNSAPDKSGLPSDRFSAERTGGSVSTLTIQRTQQEDSAVYLCASSASGGARNFEQFFGPGTRLTVL.

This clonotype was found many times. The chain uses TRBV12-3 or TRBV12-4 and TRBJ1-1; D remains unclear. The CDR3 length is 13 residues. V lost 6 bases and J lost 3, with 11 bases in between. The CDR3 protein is CASRSALDTEAFF. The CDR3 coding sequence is TGTGCCAGCAGGTCCGCCTTGGACACTGAAGCTTTCTTT.

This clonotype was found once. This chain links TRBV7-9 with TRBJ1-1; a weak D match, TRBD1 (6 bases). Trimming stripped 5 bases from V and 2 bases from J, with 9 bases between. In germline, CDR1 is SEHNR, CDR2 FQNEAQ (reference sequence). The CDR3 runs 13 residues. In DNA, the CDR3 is TGTGCCAGCAGCGGGGGGCCTAACACTGAAGCTTTCTTT. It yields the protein CASSGGPNTEAFF. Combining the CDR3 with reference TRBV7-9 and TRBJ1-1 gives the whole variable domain DTGVSQNPRHKITKRGQNVTFRCDPISEHNRLYWYRQTLGQGPEFLTYFQNEAQLEKSRLLSDRFSAERPKGSFSTLEIQRTEQGDSAMYLCASSGGPNTEAFFGQGTRLTVV.

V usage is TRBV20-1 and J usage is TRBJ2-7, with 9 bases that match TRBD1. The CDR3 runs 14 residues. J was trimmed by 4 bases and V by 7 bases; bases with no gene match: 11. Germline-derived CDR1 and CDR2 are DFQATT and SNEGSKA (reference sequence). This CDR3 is CSVTGTGSLYEQYF. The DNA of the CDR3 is TGCAGTGTCACCGGGACAGGGTCTTTGTACGAGCAGTACTTC.

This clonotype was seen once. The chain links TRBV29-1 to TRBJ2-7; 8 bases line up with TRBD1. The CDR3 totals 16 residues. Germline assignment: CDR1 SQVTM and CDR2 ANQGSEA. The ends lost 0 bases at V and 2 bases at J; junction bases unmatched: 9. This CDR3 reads CSVEDRATGDPYEQYF. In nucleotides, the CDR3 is TGCAGCGTTGAAGATAGGGCGACAGGGGATCCCTACGAGCAGTACTTC.

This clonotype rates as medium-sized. CDR3 in DNA: TGTGCCGGGGGGCAGGCCGAGACGCAGTATTTT. It yields the protein CAGGQAETQYF. The chain is built from TRBV6-6 and TRBJ2-3; D could derive from TRBD1 or TRBD2 (6 bases each). The germline V gene has CDR1 MNHNY and CDR2 SVGAGI (reference sequence). This CDR3 is 11 amino acids long. V was clipped by 11 bases and J by 9 bases, with 15 bases between them.

Here the CDR3 reads CASSLPGTGNAYEQYF. CDR3 DNA sequence: TGTGCCAGCAGCTTGCCCGGGACAGGCAACGCCTACGAGCAGTACTTC. The chain combines TRBV5-4 with TRBJ2-7, with 8 bases matching TRBD1. Unmatched junction bases numbered 8, after V lost 1 base and J lost 2 bases. Germline values: CDR1 SGHNT, CDR2 YYREEE (reference sequence). The CDR3 totals 16 residues.

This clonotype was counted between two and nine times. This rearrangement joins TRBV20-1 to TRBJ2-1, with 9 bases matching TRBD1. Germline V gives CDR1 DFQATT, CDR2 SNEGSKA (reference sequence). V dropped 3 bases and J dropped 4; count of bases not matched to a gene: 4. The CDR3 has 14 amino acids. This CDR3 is CSARRQGEYNEQFF. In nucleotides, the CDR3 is TGCAGTGCTAGGAGACAGGGGGAATACAATGAGCAGTTCTTC.

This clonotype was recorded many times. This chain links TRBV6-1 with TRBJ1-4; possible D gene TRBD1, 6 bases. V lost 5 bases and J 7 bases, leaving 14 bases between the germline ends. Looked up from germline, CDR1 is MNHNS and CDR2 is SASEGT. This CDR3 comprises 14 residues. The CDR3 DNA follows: TGTGCCAGCAGTACCCCAGGGGCCCCTGAAAAACTGTTTTTT. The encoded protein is CASSTPGAPEKLFF.

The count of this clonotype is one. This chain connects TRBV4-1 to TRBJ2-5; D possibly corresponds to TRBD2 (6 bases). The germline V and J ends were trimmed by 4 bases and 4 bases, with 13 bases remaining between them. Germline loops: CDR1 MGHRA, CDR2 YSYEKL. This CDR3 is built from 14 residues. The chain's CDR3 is CASSLRQGGETQYF. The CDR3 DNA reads TGCGCCAGCAGCCTCAGGCAGGGAGGAGAGACCCAGTACTTC.

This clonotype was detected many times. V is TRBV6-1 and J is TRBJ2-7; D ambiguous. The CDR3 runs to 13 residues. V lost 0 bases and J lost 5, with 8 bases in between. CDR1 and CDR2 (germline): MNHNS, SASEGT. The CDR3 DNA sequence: TGTGCCAGCAGTGAAGCGCAAAGAAACGAGCAGTACTTC. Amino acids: CASSEAQRNEQYF.

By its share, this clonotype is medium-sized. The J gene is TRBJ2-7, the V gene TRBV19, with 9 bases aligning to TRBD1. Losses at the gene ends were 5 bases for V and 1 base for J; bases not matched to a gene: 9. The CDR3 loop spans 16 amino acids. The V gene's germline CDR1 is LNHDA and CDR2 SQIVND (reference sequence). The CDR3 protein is CASSAAGTGNSYEQYF. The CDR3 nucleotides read TGTGCCAGTAGTGCCGCCGGGACAGGGAATTCCTACGAGCAGTACTTC.

CDR3 protein: CASSYSPGLAAATDTQYF. The DNA for the CDR3 is TGTGCCAGCAGTTACTCCCCGGGACTAGCGGCGGCCACAGATACGCAGTATTTT. The V call is TRBV6-5, the J call TRBJ2-3, with 11 bases lining up with TRBD2. Germline assignment: CDR1 MNHEY and CDR2 SVGAGI. The trim removed 0 bases at V and 2 bases at J, leaving 7 bases unmatched. This CDR3 spans 18 amino acids.

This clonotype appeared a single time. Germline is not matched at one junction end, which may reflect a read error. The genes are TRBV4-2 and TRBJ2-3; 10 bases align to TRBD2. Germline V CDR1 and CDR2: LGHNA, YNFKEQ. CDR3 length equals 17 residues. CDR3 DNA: TGCGCCAGCAGCCCTCCCGGGAGCGGGGGGGAGGCAGATACGCAGTATTTT. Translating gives CASSPPGSGGEADTQYF.

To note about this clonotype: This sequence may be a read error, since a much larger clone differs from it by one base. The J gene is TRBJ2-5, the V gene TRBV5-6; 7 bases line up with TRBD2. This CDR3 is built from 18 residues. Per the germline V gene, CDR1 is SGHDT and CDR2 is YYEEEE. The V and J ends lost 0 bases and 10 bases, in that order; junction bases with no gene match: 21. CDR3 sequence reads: CASSLGGGGGGPPVFQYF. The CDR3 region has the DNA TGTGCCAGCAGCTTGGGCGGGGGAGGCGGGGGTCCTCCGGTCTTCCAGTACTTC.